The 19 T cell receptor beta chains listed next were all sequenced from one sample in a study of OX40 agonist ivuxolimab in advanced cancers. Sequencing used immunoSEQ multiplex PCR; TCRdb keeps in-frame clones, though not all of them. The sample lists some 59,000 clones, roughly 90% occurring once. The input for sequencing was CD4+ or CD8+ T cells sorted from blood, taken in a trial of the OX40 agonist ivuxolimab. The receptors stem from an adult with an advanced solid tumor such as melanoma, head and neck, liver or kidney cancer.

The chain has TRBV4-1 and TRBJ2-4; perhaps TRBD1 as D (6 bases). The CDR3 has 17 residues. Trimming cost V 0 bases and J 1 base, with 13 bases left between them. Germline lookup yields CDR1 MGHRA and CDR2 YSYEKL. The CDR3 reads CASSQESGERAKNIQYF. CDR3 DNA sequence: TGCGCCAGCAGCCAAGAGTCAGGGGAGAGGGCCAAAAACATTCAGTACTTC.

The chain has TRBV29-1 and TRBJ2-1; 9 bases are a match to TRBD2. CDR3 length equals 15 residues. The V segment lost 1 base and the J segment 5 bases; nucleotides outside the gene matches: 6. Per the germline V gene, CDR1 is SQVTM and CDR2 is ANQGSEA. Here the CDR3 reads CSVEGLAGRNNEQFF. The CDR3 nucleotides are TGCAGCGTTGAAGGGCTAGCGGGGAGAAACAATGAGCAGTTCTTC.

The V and J genes are TRBV28 and TRBJ2-3; D unclear. The CDR3 spans 14 residues. Trimming removed 5 bases from V and 2 bases from J, with 11 bases in between. Germline-derived CDR1 and CDR2 are MDHEN and SYDVKM. In nucleotides, the CDR3 is TGTGCCAGCAGTCCGGCCCCCTCCACAGATACGCAGTATTTT. Its protein is CASSPAPSTDTQYF. The full variable domain, in which reference TRBV28 and TRBJ2-3 provide the parts outside the CDR3, is DVKVTQSSRYLVKRTGEKVFLECVQDMDHENMFWYRQDPGLGLRLIYFSYDVKMKEKGDIPEGYSVSREKKERFSLILESASTNQTSMYLCASSPAPSTDTQYFGPGTRLTVL.

J is TRBJ2-7 and V is TRBV2; D perhaps matches TRBD2 (6 bases). The CDR3 covers 16 residues. Germline CDR1 reads SNHLY; CDR2 reads FYNNEI. V was pared by 6 bases and J by 3 bases, with 21 bases between. In nucleotides, the CDR3 is TGTGCCAGCAGCCAGACCCGAGGGGTGGGGGGCTACGAGCAGTACTTC. Translated, it gives CASSQTRGVGGYEQYF.

The gene calls are TRBV6-1 and TRBJ1-1; D might be TRBD1 (6 bases). Trimming pared 6 bases from V and 3 bases from J, leaving 11 bases between. CDR3 length: 13 amino acids. The germline V gene has CDR1 MNHNS and CDR2 SASEGT. The DNA of the CDR3 is TGTGCCAGCAGGGGGGCCGGGGACACTGAAGCTTTCTTT. Translated, it gives CASRGAGDTEAFF.

This clone is a singleton in its sample. The V and J genes are TRBV6-1 and TRBJ2-5, with D possibly being TRBD1 or TRBD2 (6 bases each). V lost 7 bases, J lost 5 bases, and 11 bases lay in between. Germline V CDR1 and CDR2: MNHNS, SASEGT. This CDR3 is built from 12 residues. The CDR3 here is CASTRGQETQYF. CDR3 nucleotide sequence: TGTGCCAGCACTCGGGGGCAGGAGACCCAGTACTTC.

The rearrangement links TRBV27 to TRBJ2-1; D is ambiguous. Germline V gene sequence: CDR1 MNHEY, CDR2 SMNVEV (reference sequence). Trimming cost V 3 bases and J 3 bases, with 0 bases left between them. CDR3 size: 11 residues. CDR3 loop: CASSFYNEQFF. CDR3 bases: TGTGCCAGCAGTTTCTACAATGAGCAGTTCTTC.

In regard to this clone: A read error may produce the germline difference seen at one junction end. The chain combines TRBV2 with TRBJ1-1, with D tentatively TRBD1 (6 bases). Germline V CDR1 and CDR2: SNHLY, FYNNEI. This CDR3 spans 15 amino acids. The CDR3 region is CASSPPPTGNIEAFF. CDR3 nucleotides: TGTGCCAGCAGTCCCCCACCTACAGGGAACATTGAAGCTTTCTTT.

This chain uses TRBV13 with TRBJ2-1; tentatively, D is TRBD1 or TRBD2 (5 bases each). V lost 2 bases and J 7 bases, leaving 15 bases between the germline ends. CDR3 size: 15 residues. The germline CDR1 and CDR2 sequences are PRHDT and FYEKMQ (reference sequence). The CDR3 sequence: CASSLLGEYVNEQFF. The DNA for the CDR3 is TGTGCCAGCAGCTTATTGGGGGAGTATGTGAATGAGCAGTTCTTC.

J is TRBJ2-2 and V is TRBV18; TRBD2 agrees at 10 bases. The CDR3 sequence is 16 residues long. Germline-derived CDR1 and CDR2 are KGHSH and LQKENI. Germline trimming cut 4 bases from V and 0 bases from J; bases unmatched to any gene: 2. The CDR3: CASSQTSGSNTGELFF. CDR3 coding DNA: TGTGCCAGCTCACAGACTAGCGGGTCGAACACCGGGGAGCTGTTTTTT.

This clone showed up just a few times. Other DNA sequences in the same sample also yield this CDR3. The chain links TRBV21-1 to TRBJ2-7; the tabulated D call, TRBD2, remains unverified against the DNA. TRBV21-1 is recorded as a pseudogene. This CDR3 is 12 amino acids long. CDR3 amino acids: CASSKARYEQYF. As DNA, the CDR3 is TGTGCCAGCAGCAAAGCGCGCTACGAGCAGTACTTC.

The genes are TRBV25-1 and TRBJ1-2; 7 nucleotides match TRBD1. The CDR3 has 17 amino acids. V was pared by 5 bases and J by 3 bases, with 15 bases of the junction left unmatched. Germline-derived CDR1 and CDR2 are MGHDK and SYGVNS. In DNA form, the CDR3 reads TGTGCCAGCAGTCCCCCCCTCGCGCAGGGGGAATACTATGGCTACACCTTC. Amino acids: CASSPPLAQGEYYGYTF.

The genes are TRBV11-1 and TRBJ1-1, with D tentatively TRBD1 (5 bases). The CDR3 is made up of 13 amino acids. Germline CDR1 SGHAT, CDR2 FQDESV (reference sequence). The germline V and J ends were trimmed by 2 bases and 1 base, with 5 bases remaining between them. DNA of the CDR3: TGTGCCAGCAGCTTACAGGGGAACACTGAAGCTTTCTTT. Its translation: CASSLQGNTEAFF. Using reference TRBV11-1 and TRBJ1-1 for the parts outside the CDR3, the full variable domain is EAEVAQSPRYKITEKSQAVAFWCDPISGHATLYWYRQILGQGPELLVQFQDESVVDDSQLPKDRFSAERLKGVDSTLKIQPAELGDSAMYLCASSLQGNTEAFFGQGTRLTVV.

V and J are TRBV5-1 and TRBJ2-5; TRBD1 matches 11 bases. The CDR3 extends over 15 amino acids. Germline-derived CDR1 and CDR2 are SGHRS and YFSETQ. After removal of 0 bases from V and 2 bases from J, the junction contained 0 bases not matched to a gene. CDR3 protein: CASSLGDRGQETQYF. The DNA for the CDR3 is TGCGCCAGCAGCTTGGGGGACAGGGGGCAAGAGACCCAGTACTTC.

The CDR3: CASSLAGLAGVNEQFF. In DNA form, the CDR3 reads TGTGCCAGCAGCCTTGCGGGACTAGCGGGGGTCAATGAGCAGTTCTTC. V usage is TRBV27 and J usage is TRBJ2-1; 14 bases line up with TRBD2. The germline CDR1 and CDR2 sequences are MNHEY and SMNVEV (reference sequence). Trimming took 6 bases from V and 6 from J; bases not matched to a gene: 7. The CDR3 runs 16 residues.

Only one count was recorded for this clone. V and J are TRBV6-5 and TRBJ1-2; TRBD1 matches 7 bases. Germline assignment: CDR1 MNHEY and CDR2 SVGAGI. The ends lost 2 bases at V and 5 bases at J; junction bases unmatched: 2. The CDR3 loop spans 13 amino acids. In DNA, the CDR3 is TGTGCCAGCAGTTACGAGACAGGGTATGGCTACACCTTC. Its translation: CASSYETGYGYTF.

This chain joins TRBV5-5 and TRBJ1-1; maybe TRBD1 (6 bases). Germline V CDR1 and CDR2: SGHKS, YYEKEE (reference sequence). This CDR3 is 16 amino acids long. Deletions cut 2 bases from V and 4 bases from J, with 18 bases between. CDR3 region: CASSFAMGGAGTEAFF. As DNA, the CDR3 is TGTGCCAGCAGCTTCGCGATGGGGGGGGCCGGCACTGAAGCTTTCTTT.

The chain combines TRBV6-6 with TRBJ1-5; D possibly corresponds to TRBD1 (6 bases). The CDR3 has 16 residues. Germline lookup yields CDR1 MNHNY and CDR2 SVGAGI (reference sequence). The V end was cut by 2 bases, the J end by 1 base, with 12 bases between. CDR3 in DNA: TGTGCCAGCAGTTACAGGGGGGGGGTGAGCAATCAGCCCCAGCATTTT. Its translation: CASSYRGGVSNQPQHF.

The chain combines TRBV29-1 with TRBJ2-5; D ambiguous. The length of the CDR3 is 11 residues. V dropped 5 bases and J dropped 5 bases, with 9 bases sitting between them. Germline V gene sequence: CDR1 SQVTM, CDR2 ANQGSEA. DNA for the CDR3: TGCAGCGTTAACCGTCCGGAGACCCAGTACTTC. Its protein product is CSVNRPETQYF. Full variable domain (remainder filled in from reference TRBV29-1 and TRBJ2-5): SAVISQKPSRDICQRGTSLTIQCQVDSQVTMMFWYRQQPGQSLTLIATANQGSEATYESGFVIDKFPISRPNLTFSTLTVSNMSPEDSSIYLCSVNRPETQYFGPGTRLLVL.